Each of the 21 T cell receptor beta chains below was sequenced from the same sample in a study of response to subunit inactivated influenza vaccine. TCRdb analysed the RT-PCR reads with MiXCR anew, one entry per CDR3 protein. The sample includes 540,000 or so distinct CDR3 sequences, 10% to 15% of them seen just once. Source: PBMCs from blood, taken more than 35 days after vaccination. These receptors all stem from a man aged 45-60 years who received an inactivated influenza vaccine.

This clonotype was picked up a small number of times. This chain links TRBV10-3 with TRBJ2-3, with a weak D call TRBD1 (6 bases). Trimming left V 0 bases short and J 5 bases short, with 15 bases between. The CDR3 covers 16 residues. Germline CDR1 ENHRY, CDR2 SYGVKD. The CDR3 protein is CAISESGSRGQDTQYF. The CDR3 nucleotides are TGTGCCATCAGTGAGTCGGGCTCCCGGGGACAAGATACGCAGTATTTT.

The genes are TRBV5-1 and TRBJ2-1; D perhaps matches TRBD1 (5 bases). The CDR3 extends over 16 amino acids. Trimming removed 2 bases at V and 1 base at J, with 13 bases between. Per the germline V gene, CDR1 is SGHRS and CDR2 is YFSETQ. In DNA, the CDR3 is TGCGCCAGCAGCTTTTACAAGGGGCAGTCCTACAATGAGCAGTTCTTC. Protein: CASSFYKGQSYNEQFF.

The chain recombines TRBV6-1 with TRBJ2-6; D might be TRBD1 (6 bases). The CDR3 is 18 amino acids. The germline V gene has CDR1 MNHNS and CDR2 SASEGT. V was trimmed by 6 bases and J by 1 base, leaving 19 bases between them. CDR3 sequence reads: CASRTGQILSSGANVLTF. CDR3 in DNA: TGTGCCAGCAGGACCGGACAGATTCTTTCATCTGGGGCCAACGTCCTGACTTTC.

There are a few counts of this clonotype. This chain connects TRBV12-3 or TRBV12-4 to TRBJ1-1; 7 bases match TRBD1. The CDR3 is 15 residues long. Losses at the gene ends were 6 bases for V and 4 bases for J; bases not matched to a gene: 11. The CDR3 nucleotides are TGTGCCAGCAGAGAGAAGGGGGCGCCGGGCACTGAAGCTTTCTTT. It specifies CASREKGAPGTEAFF.

V usage is TRBV12-3 or TRBV12-4 and J usage is TRBJ2-7; 12 positions agree with TRBD1. The CDR3 is 15 residues long. V was clipped by 6 bases and J by 5 bases; unmatched bases: 8. The chain's CDR3 is CASSHRDRGPNEQYF. DNA of the CDR3: TGTGCCAGCAGCCACCGGGACAGGGGGCCCAACGAGCAGTACTTC.

The rearrangement joins TRBV10-3 to TRBJ1-1; D uncertain. This CDR3 is 15 amino acids long. Germline V lookup: CDR1 ENHRY, CDR2 SYGVKD. The V gene lost 3 bases and the J gene lost 4 bases, with 15 bases spanning the gap. The CDR3 region has the DNA TGTGCCATCAGTGATCAGGCATCTATGTTCACTGAAGCTTTCTTT. Amino acid sequence: CAISDQASMFTEAFF.

This clonotype was seen only a few times. The chain is built from TRBV18 and TRBJ2-7; possible D gene TRBD2, 6 bases. The CDR3 totals 16 residues. The germline gives CDR1 KGHSH, CDR2 LQKENI. Trimming cost V 3 bases and J 5 bases, with 20 bases left between them. CDR3 sequence reads: CASSPNRLEVSHEQYF. In DNA, the CDR3 is TGTGCCAGCTCACCGAACAGACTAGAAGTCAGCCACGAGCAGTACTTC.

This clonotype is a singleton in its sample. This chain uses TRBV11-2 with TRBJ2-2, with D unclear. V lost 5 bases, J lost 5 bases, and 12 bases lay in between. Germline V lookup: CDR1 SGHAT, CDR2 FQNNGV. The CDR3 has 14 amino acids. This chain's CDR3 is CASSLQPRTGELFF. CDR3 coding DNA: TGTGCCAGCAGCCTACAACCTCGGACCGGGGAGCTGTTTTTT. The full variable domain, completed using reference TRBV11-2 and TRBJ2-2, is EAGVAQSPRYKIIEKRQSVAFWCNPISGHATLYWYQQILGQGPKLLIQFQNNGVVDDSQLPKDRFSAERLKGVDSTLKIQPAKLEDSAVYLCASSLQPRTGELFFGEGSRLTVL.

The gene calls are TRBV29-1 and TRBJ2-4; D gene uncertain. The germline CDR1 and CDR2 sequences are SQVTM and ANQGSEA. V gave up 7 bases and J gave up 1 base, with 5 bases separating them. This CDR3 is 11 amino acids long. The CDR3 DNA reads as TGCAGCGACCGGGCCAAAAACATTCAGTACTTC. It specifies CSDRAKNIQYF.

This clonotype was seen at least ten times. The gene calls are TRBV12-3 or TRBV12-4 and TRBJ2-7; TRBD2 matches at 7 bases. The CDR3 has 13 residues. V dropped 5 bases and J dropped 2; count of bases not matched to a gene: 3. The CDR3 loop reads CASSPGGTYEQYF. In DNA form, the CDR3 reads TGTGCCAGCAGTCCCGGGGGGACCTACGAGCAGTACTTC.

V usage is TRBV19 and J usage is TRBJ1-1; possible D gene TRBD1, 5 bases. V was trimmed by 6 bases and J by 1 base, leaving 12 bases between them. The CDR3 loop spans 14 amino acids. Germline CDR1 reads LNHDA; CDR2 reads SQIVND (reference sequence). The CDR3 region is CASRSSQGNTEAFF. In nucleotides, the CDR3 is TGTGCCAGTAGATCCTCTCAGGGGAACACTGAAGCTTTCTTT.

J is TRBJ2-1 and V is TRBV7-2; D may correspond to TRBD1 or TRBD2 (6 bases each). CDR3 length equals 17 residues. V was trimmed by 5 bases and J by 7 bases, leaving 24 bases between them. Germline V gives CDR1 SGHTA, CDR2 FQGNSA. The CDR3 coding sequence is TGTGCCAGCAGCCCCTTAGGGGGGCCCCTCTACGGTAATGAGCAGTTCTTC. This encodes CASSPLGGPLYGNEQFF.

The chain couples TRBV5-1 to TRBJ1-1; no reliable D call. The CDR3 extends over 14 amino acids. V lost 2 bases and J lost 1, with 9 bases in between. CDR1 and CDR2 (germline): SGHRS, YFSETQ. CDR3 coding DNA: TGCGCCAGCAGCTTCTTGGCAGAGAACACTGAAGCTTTCTTT. Translating it yields CASSFLAENTEAFF.

Ten or more counts support this clonotype. The rearrangement links TRBV5-1 to TRBJ2-7, with 12 nucleotides matching TRBD1. Germline lookup yields CDR1 SGHRS and CDR2 YFSETQ. With 3 bases clipped from V and 6 bases from J, the junction kept 7 bases outside the gene matches. The CDR3 is 15 amino acids. The CDR3 region has the DNA TGCGCCAGCAGCTCGTCCGGGACAGGGGGCTCCGAGCAGTACTTC. Amino acid sequence: CASSSSGTGGSEQYF. Drawing the rest from reference TRBV5-1 and TRBJ2-7, the complete variable domain is KAGVTQTPRYLIKTRGQQVTLSCSPISGHRSVSWYQQTPGQGLQFLFEYFSETQRNKGNFPGRFSGRQFSNSRSEMNVSTLELGDSALYLCASSSSGTGGSEQYFGPGTRLTVT.

J is TRBJ2-2 and V is TRBV4-2; TRBD1 aligns across 9 bases. Trimming at V came to 3 bases and at J to 0 bases, leaving 11 bases not matched to a gene. The CDR3 consists of 19 residues. From germline, CDR1 is LGHNA and CDR2 YNFKEQ. CDR3 bases: TGTGCCAGCAGCCACATCGGACAGGGGTCGGAAACGAACACCGGGGAGCTGTTTTTT. The encoded protein is CASSHIGQGSETNTGELFF.

CDR3 DNA sequence: TGCGCCAGCAGCTTCGGCCGCTTCCAGGGGGAAGAGACCCAGTACTTC. It encodes CASSFGRFQGEETQYF. The chain joins TRBV5-1 to TRBJ2-5, with TRBD1 matching over 7 bases. The J segment lost 3 bases and the V segment lost 2 bases, leaving 10 bases of the junction unmatched. Germline V gene lookup returns CDR1 SGHRS and CDR2 YFSETQ. The CDR3 runs 16 residues.

The V and J genes are TRBV5-1 and TRBJ2-3, with a possible D match to TRBD2 (6 bases). V dropped 4 bases and J dropped 4 bases, with 16 bases sitting between them. CDR3 length: 15 residues. Looked up from germline, CDR1 is SGHRS and CDR2 is YFSETQ. The CDR3 protein is CASSTGTHEADTQYF. The CDR3 DNA reads as TGCGCCAGCAGCACCGGGACTCACGAGGCAGATACGCAGTATTTT. The entire variable domain, with the rest obtained from reference TRBV5-1 and TRBJ2-3, is as follows: KAGVTQTPRYLIKTRGQQVTLSCSPISGHRSVSWYQQTPGQGLQFLFEYFSETQRNKGNFPGRFSGRQFSNSRSEMNVSTLELGDSALYLCASSTGTHEADTQYFGPGTRLTVL.

This clonotype was recorded at least ten times. The CDR3 DNA follows: TGCGCCAGCAGTTTACAGGGGGGGTCAGAGACCCAGTACTTC. Amino acid sequence: CASSLQGGSETQYF. The chain couples TRBV5-1 to TRBJ2-5; weak D call: TRBD1 (8 bases). Germline lookup yields CDR1 SGHRS and CDR2 YFSETQ. V dropped 5 bases and J dropped 4 bases, with 15 bases sitting between them. The CDR3 has 14 residues.

This clonotype was seen only a few times. This chain links TRBV20-1 with TRBJ2-7, with TRBD2 matching 7 bases. The V and J ends lost 5 bases and 4 bases, in that order; junction bases with no gene match: 8. The length of the CDR3 is 13 residues. The germline V gene has CDR1 DFQATT and CDR2 SNEGSKA (reference sequence). The CDR3, as DNA: TGCAGTGCTCAAGAGCGGGGAAGGTACGAGCAGTACTTC. Translating it yields CSAQERGRYEQYF.

Only a few counts were recorded for this clonotype. J is TRBJ2-3 and V is TRBV6-5; a weak D match, TRBD2 (6 bases). This CDR3 comprises 15 residues. Trimming stripped 0 bases from V and 4 bases from J, with 11 bases between. Looked up from germline, CDR1 is MNHEY and CDR2 is SVGAGI. The CDR3 is CASSYSTVAADTQYF. In nucleotides, the CDR3 is TGTGCCAGCAGTTACTCAACAGTAGCGGCAGATACGCAGTATTTT.

This rearrangement joins TRBV10-3 to TRBJ1-1, with 7 bases identical to TRBD1. Trimming cost V 6 bases and J 2 bases; bases outside gene matches: 3. The CDR3 sequence is 13 residues long. Germline assignment: CDR1 ENHRY and CDR2 SYGVKD. CDR3: CAIRGTVNTEAFF. The CDR3 region has the DNA TGTGCCATCAGGGGGACAGTTAACACTGAAGCTTTCTTT.